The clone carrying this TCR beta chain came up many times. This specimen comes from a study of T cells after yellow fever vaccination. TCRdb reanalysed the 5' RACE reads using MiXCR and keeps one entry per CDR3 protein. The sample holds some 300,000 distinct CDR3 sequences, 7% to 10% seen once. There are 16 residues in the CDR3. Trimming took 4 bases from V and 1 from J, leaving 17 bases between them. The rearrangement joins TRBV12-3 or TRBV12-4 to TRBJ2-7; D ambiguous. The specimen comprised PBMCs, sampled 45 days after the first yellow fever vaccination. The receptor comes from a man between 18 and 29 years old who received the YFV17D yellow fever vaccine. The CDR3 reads CASSSPHIDGSYEQYF. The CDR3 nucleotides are TGTGCCAGCAGTTCGCCCCACATCGATGGATCCTACGAGCAGTACTTC.